The 20 T cell receptor beta chains below come from one sample, sequenced in a study of shared clonotypes between healthy human individuals. Assay used: immunoSEQ multiplex PCR; TCRdb lists only in-frame clones, some missing. Among 950,000 to 1,300,000 clones listed, 70% to 80% were seen once. What was sequenced was memory CD4+ T cells sorted from blood. This sample's subset: CD45RA-negative fraction. The receptors derive from a man between 18 and 29 years old in good health.

V gene TRBV18 combines with J gene TRBJ2-3; D might be TRBD1 (6 bases). This CDR3 region has 15 residues. The V gene's germline CDR1 is KGHSH and CDR2 LQKENI. The V end was cut by 0 bases, the J end by 2 bases, with 9 bases between. CDR3 bases: TGTGCCAGCTCACCACCGCAGGGGTACACAGATACGCAGTATTTT. Protein product: CASSPPQGYTDTQYF.

The chain uses TRBV11-2 and TRBJ1-1; no definite D call. V was trimmed by 0 bases and J by 4 bases, leaving 6 bases between them. CDR3 length: 13 residues. Germline V lookup: CDR1 SGHAT, CDR2 FQNNGV. The DNA of the CDR3 is TGTGCCAGCAGCTTAGATCTACCCACTGAAGCTTTCTTT. Protein: CASSLDLPTEAFF.

The CDR3 DNA sequence: TGTGCCAGCAGTTTATTGGGGGGGCCCACCGGGGAGCTGTTTTTT. Translating gives CASSLLGGPTGELFF. The chain has TRBV28 and TRBJ2-2; weak D call: TRBD2 (7 bases). Germline V gene lookup returns CDR1 MDHEN and CDR2 SYDVKM. Trimming shortened V by 1 base and J by 4 bases, and 10 bases separated the two germline ends. The CDR3 extends over 15 amino acids.

The chain carries TRBV10-2 and TRBJ1-2; 9 nucleotides agree with TRBD1. This CDR3 is built from 17 residues. With V trimmed by 3 bases and J by 4 bases, 12 bases remained unmatched. Germline loops: CDR1 WSHSY, CDR2 SAAADI. DNA of the CDR3: TGCGCCAGCAGTGACAGGGACAGGGTAAACGCAGCCTATGGCTACACCTTC. Residues: CASSDRDRVNAAYGYTF.

The V and J genes are TRBV6-6 and TRBJ1-1; maybe TRBD1 (5 bases). Trimming removed 6 bases from V and 8 bases from J, with 10 bases in between. The CDR3 loop spans 11 amino acids. Per the germline V gene, CDR1 is MNHNY and CDR2 is SVGAGI (reference sequence). The DNA for the CDR3 is TGTGCCAGCAGACGACAGCTAGAAGCTTTCTTT. It codes for CASRRQLEAFF.

A few counts support this clone. This chain uses TRBV7-8 with TRBJ1-6; D is perhaps TRBD1 (5 bases). The V gene's germline CDR1 is SGHVS and CDR2 FQNEAQ. This CDR3 is 16 amino acids long. Trimming removed 4 bases at V and 9 bases at J, with 19 bases between. The DNA of the CDR3 is TGTGCCAGCAGCTCTAGGCCATCAGGGACGGGTTCACCCCTCCACTTT. Translating gives CASSSRPSGTGSPLHF. Supplemented by reference TRBV7-8 and TRBJ1-6, the full variable domain reads GAGVSQSPRYKVAKRGQDVALRCDPISGHVSLFWYQQALGQGPEFLTYFQNEAQLDKSGLPSDRFFAERPEGSVSTLKIQRTQQEDSAVYLCASSSRPSGTGSPLHFGNGTRLTVT.

The chain employs TRBV4-1 and TRBJ2-7, with D hard to call. From germline, CDR1 is MGHRA and CDR2 YSYEKL. Trimming took off 3 bases at V and 1 base at J, with 10 bases between the two ends. This CDR3 has 14 amino acids. Written as DNA, the CDR3 is TGCGCCAGCAGCCAGCAGCTGGGGTCCTACGAGCAGTACTTC. This translates into CASSQQLGSYEQYF.

Note on this clone: At one of its ends the junction is not consistent with the germline gene, which may arise from a read error. This sample also contains other DNA sequences that code for the same CDR3. The CDR3 region is CAWSRGRTSTNEKLFF. The DNA for the CDR3 is TGTGCCTGGAGTCGCGGCAGAACATCAACTAACGAAAAACTGTTTTTT. The rearrangement uses TRBV30 and TRBJ1-4; no reliable D call. In germline, CDR1 is GTSNPN, CDR2 SVGIG (reference sequence). This CDR3 contains 16 residues.

The chain recombines TRBV5-1 with TRBJ1-2; possible D gene TRBD1, 5 bases. Germline loops: CDR1 SGHRS, CDR2 YFSETQ. The V gene lost 0 bases and the J gene lost 6 bases, with 12 bases spanning the gap. This CDR3 is 14 amino acids long. CDR3 sequence: CASSLERGGDGYTF. For the CDR3, the DNA is TGCGCCAGCAGCTTGGAGAGGGGAGGAGATGGCTACACCTTC. The full variable domain, its missing parts supplied by reference TRBV5-1 and TRBJ1-2, is KAGVTQTPRYLIKTRGQQVTLSCSPISGHRSVSWYQQTPGQGLQFLFEYFSETQRNKGNFPGRFSGRQFSNSRSEMNVSTLELGDSALYLCASSLERGGDGYTFGSGTRLTVV.

The chain has TRBV29-1 and TRBJ2-1; no clear D. From germline, CDR1 is SQVTM and CDR2 ANQGSEA. CDR3 size: 14 residues. Trimming took 2 bases from V and 1 from J, leaving 9 bases between them. The CDR3 sequence is CSVESASSYNEQFF. The DNA for the CDR3 is TGCAGCGTTGAAAGTGCTAGTTCCTACAATGAGCAGTTCTTC.

The table lists this clone with a count of one. This rearrangement joins TRBV7-9 to TRBJ2-1; 12 bases agree with TRBD2. The length of the CDR3 is 15 residues. Per the germline V gene, CDR1 is SEHNR and CDR2 is FQNEAQ (reference sequence). The junction had 7 bases not matched to a gene; V was cut back by 6 bases and J by 7 bases. CDR3 sequence: CASRFTSGGRNEQFF. CDR3 DNA: TGTGCCAGCAGATTTACTAGCGGGGGGAGGAATGAGCAGTTCTTC.

CDR3 protein: CASSPNIGTENTEAFF. As DNA, the CDR3 is TGTGCCAGCTCACCAAATATTGGGACCGAGAACACTGAAGCTTTCTTT. V is TRBV18 and J is TRBJ1-1; D is possibly TRBD1 (5 bases). The CDR3 is 16 amino acids. Germline lookup yields CDR1 KGHSH and CDR2 LQKENI. Trimming removed 2 bases from V and 1 base from J, with 14 bases in between.

For this clone: Relative to the germline gene, one junction end is altered; a read error may explain this. V is TRBV7-7 and J is TRBJ2-3; TRBD1 or TRBD2 may be the D gene (6 bases each). In germline, CDR1 is SSHAT, CDR2 FNYEAQ (reference sequence). The CDR3 contains 14 residues. Here the CDR3 DNA reads TGTGCTAGCAGCTCCGGCGAGAGGGGGGCTACGCAGTATTTT. This sequence encodes CASSSGERGATQYF.

The chain couples TRBV7-2 to TRBJ2-1; the D is unclear. V was shortened by 5 bases and J by 0 bases, with 11 bases between the two germline ends. From germline, CDR1 is SGHTA and CDR2 FQGNSA. This CDR3 spans 15 amino acids. CDR3 residues: CASSPAWSSYNEQFF. The CDR3 DNA reads as TGTGCCAGCAGCCCGGCGTGGAGCTCCTACAATGAGCAGTTCTTC. Supplemented by reference TRBV7-2 and TRBJ2-1, the full variable domain reads GAGVSQSPSNKVTEKGKDVELRCDPISGHTALYWYRQSLGQGLEFLIYFQGNSAPDKSGLPSDRFSAERTGGSVSTLTIQRTQQEDSAVYLCASSPAWSSYNEQFFGPGTRLTVL.

The CDR3 nucleotides read TGTGCCAGCAGCACAGGGGGCACCGGGGAGCTGTTTTTT. Amino acids: CASSTGGTGELFF. V and J are TRBV7-3 and TRBJ2-2; TRBD1 agrees at 8 bases. Losses at the gene ends were 5 bases for V and 4 bases for J; bases not matched to a gene: 0. Germline V CDR1 and CDR2: SGHTA, FQGTGA. This CDR3 has 13 amino acids. Filled out from reference TRBV7-3 and TRBJ2-2, the complete variable domain reads GAGVSQTPSNKVTEKGKYVELRCDPISGHTALYWYRQSLGQGPEFLIYFQGTGAADDSGLPNDRFFAVRPEGSVSTLKIQRTERGDSAVYLCASSTGGTGELFFGEGSRLTVL.

The count of this clone is one. The chain links TRBV6-1 to TRBJ1-1, with D possibly being TRBD1 (5 bases). This CDR3 contains 13 residues. V lost 1 base and J lost 6, with 9 bases in between. Germline CDR1 MNHNS, CDR2 SASEGT. The CDR3 coding sequence is TGTGCCAGCAGTGAAGACAGGAGGGCTGAAGCTTTCTTT. Translation gives CASSEDRRAEAFF.

With respect to this clone: Other DNA sequences within the sample encode an identical CDR3. The chain employs TRBV5-1 and TRBJ2-7, with D maybe TRBD2 (6 bases). The length of the CDR3 is 15 residues. V dropped 2 bases and J dropped 5 bases, with 17 bases sitting between them. Per the germline V gene, CDR1 is SGHRS and CDR2 is YFSETQ. In DNA form, the CDR3 reads TGCGCCAGCAGCTTAGGCGGGACGGGGTCCCACGAGCAGTACTTC. It encodes CASSLGGTGSHEQYF.

V and J are TRBV12-2 and TRBJ1-6; TRBD1 is the table's D call, not checked against the DNA. TRBV12-2 is flagged as a pseudogene. The CDR3 loop spans 17 amino acids. DNA of the CDR3: TGTGCAAGTCGCCCCCCCCCATCCGGCAGGAACCCCCCACCCCTCCACTTT. Encoded protein: CASRPPPSGRNPPPLHF.

As regards this clone: Additional DNA sequences in this sample encode the identical CDR3. The chain has TRBV10-1 and TRBJ2-3; D is perhaps TRBD1 (6 bases). The CDR3 length is 14 residues. The germline CDR1 and CDR2 sequences are WNHNN and SYGVQD (reference sequence). V shed 3 bases and J shed 2 bases, with 9 bases lying between them. Written as DNA, the CDR3 is TGCGCCAGCAGTGAAGGGGGTTCCACAGATACGCAGTATTTT. This encodes CASSEGGSTDTQYF.

This clone was observed many times. The chain combines TRBV7-2 with TRBJ2-7; tentatively, D is TRBD2 (6 bases). V lost 3 bases to trimming and J lost 3 bases, with 18 bases between them. CDR1 is SGHTA, CDR2 FQGNSA, per germline. The length of the CDR3 is 16 residues. DNA for the CDR3: TGTGCCAGCAGCTTCCCCAAAGGGACTCCAAACTACGAGCAGTACTTC. As protein: CASSFPKGTPNYEQYF. Drawing the rest from reference TRBV7-2 and TRBJ2-7, the complete variable domain is GAGVSQSPSNKVTEKGKDVELRCDPISGHTALYWYRQSLGQGLEFLIYFQGNSAPDKSGLPSDRFSAERTGGSVSTLTIQRTQQEDSAVYLCASSFPKGTPNYEQYFGPGTRLTVT.